This T cell receptor beta chain was documented in a study of T cell responses to AZD1222 COVID-19 vaccine (dated by TCRdb to about 2021). Broadly, across the study: TCR sequencing was performed for 230 to 250 trial participants, of whom roughly 200 were given two doses of AZD1222 and 26 were given two doses of MenACWY control vaccine. Trial participants were enrolled into age subgroups of 18-55, 56-69 and 70-plus years, which contained about 150, 28 and 57 TCR-sequenced participants, respectively.

Trimming takes 7 bases from V and 6 bases from J, and the germline ends sit 13 bases apart. The germline V gene gives CDR1 as SGHVS and CDR2 as FQNEAQ. Reading from cysteine to phenylalanine, the CDR3 counts 13 amino acids. The DNA shown is the 39-base CDR3, in frame from base 1. The CDR3 regions of human TCRbeta chains were analyzed by immunosequencing. The paper's data handling went like this. Repertoire TCRs were matched against a reference library of SARS-CoV-2-specific TCRs generated with the MIRA antigen-specificity platform. Breadth was defined as the fraction of unique TCRs that were SARS-CoV-2-associated, and depth was defined as the fraction of total T cells that were SARS-CoV-2-associated. Using the MIRA data, each spike-specific TCR was mapped to the spike region that the TCR reacts to and placed in a CD4 or CD8 class. Log10-transformed breadth and depth values were compared by one-way ANOVA with Sidak's multiple comparisons tests. TCRdb took this table from immuneACCESS and kept in-frame rearrangements with V and J called. Such tables lack part of the clones; where checked against another copy, unresolved V genes explain under half of the gap, and the rest is unexplained. V, J and clone size derive from that table, while D and trimming were established from the DNA sequence. The sample table shows more than 95,000 clones, and 65% to 90% are seen once. 27% of the sample is held by the ten biggest clonotypes.

General findings and caveats noted by the study authors: The 56-69-year group was small, and its depth increase did not reach significance, likely because of low power. Only five to seven AZD1222 recipients were SARS-CoV-2 seropositive at baseline, limiting conclusions about previously exposed vaccinees. Reportedly, close to half of the unique spike-specific TCRs recognized epitopes lying outside the regions that are mutated in the B.1.351 and B.1.1.7 variants. After two AZD1222 doses, spike-specific TCR breadth and depth were significantly higher than at day 0 and than in MenACWY recipients. The whole spike protein was spanned by vaccine-associated CD4 TCRs, and dominant responses were seen in regions 160-218 and 743-854. Because no day 14 peak-response samples were available, repertoires were characterized only after the peak T cell response. Participants were mostly white British, with more females than males. The authors suggested clonal diversity may have been underestimated.

The sample's time point label, decoded: about 28 days (+/-7) after the second vaccine dose. Because spike-specific TCR depth and breadth did not differ between the two schedules, AZD1222 recipients who got a second dose at roughly 4 weeks were pooled with those who got a second dose at roughly 12 weeks. Samples from vaccinated people were obtained from the UK trials COV001 and COV002, which included a single-blind randomized controlled phase 2/3 trial of AZD1222 (ChAdOx1 nCoV-19) in healthy adults. For TCRbeta chain sequencing, PBMC samples were collected from trial participants at day 0 and at day 28 after the second dose. Notes on this clone: It lacks a known antigen. No much larger clone exists at a distance of one base, and base qualities are not known.

The TCR was taken from an adult who received the AZD1222 COVID-19 vaccine. The V and J segments used are TRBV7-8 and TRBJ2-1, with a tentative D gene TRBD2 over 5 matching bases. The source was peripheral blood, collected 28 days after the second AZD1222 dose. The nucleotide sequence is TGTGCCAGCACCCCAGACCTAGCCAATGAGCAGTTCTTC. Its coded protein is CASTPDLANEQFF.